The entry that follows covers one T cell receptor (beta chain) sequence. The germline V gene has CDR1 SGHRS and CDR2 YFSETQ. With V trimmed by 5 bases and J by 3 bases, 5 bases remained unmatched. CDR3 length: 14 residues. The data were taken from a study of CD8 T cells in Susac syndrome. RNA in amounts of roughly 0.45 to 1 ug was reverse transcribed with random hexamers. TCRdb ran MiXCR on the immunoSEQ multiplex PCR reads and lists one entry per CDR3 protein. The table shows 140,000 to 150,000 distinct CDR3 sequences, with about 95% occurring only once. The V and J genes are TRBV5-1 and TRBJ2-3; 8 bases map to TRBD1. Sequencing was carried out using CD4+ T cells from PBMCs. The sequence was obtained from a human donor with multiple sclerosis. CDR3 in amino acids: CASRGQGPTDTQYF. CDR3 DNA: TGCGCCAGCAGAGGACAGGGTCCAACAGATACGCAGTATTTT.